One and the same sample provided the 18 T cell receptor beta chains below, sequenced in a study of identifying expanded T cells in peripheral blood (dated by TCRdb to between 2018 and 2020). Library creation used the immunoSEQ multiplex PCR assay. This is the immuneACCESS table as TCRdb keeps it, with only in-frame sequences that have V and J called. A part of the clones is gone; compared with another copy, unresolved V genes explain less than half, and the rest is unexplained. The sample has 50,000 to 75,000 clones on record, roughly 86% of them singletons. The ten biggest clones cover just over 4.5% of the sample. The sample taken for sequencing was blood. The receptors shown here come from a person aged 18-70 years in good health.

The gene calls are TRBV2 and TRBJ2-7; D possibly corresponds to TRBD1 (5 bases). This CDR3 region has 11 residues. With 8 bases removed from V and 9 bases from J, the gap between germline ends came to 14 bases. Germline assignment: CDR1 SNHLY and CDR2 FYNNEI. The CDR3 spells CASAPGYVQYF. In DNA form, the CDR3 reads TGTGCCAGCGCCCCAGGGTATGTGCAGTACTTC.

V usage is TRBV13 and J usage is TRBJ2-7; 8 bases map to TRBD1. CDR1 PRHDT and CDR2 FYEKMQ come from the germline V gene (reference sequence). The CDR3 runs 14 residues. V was pared by 5 bases and J by 6 bases, with 9 bases of the junction left unmatched. The CDR3 region has the DNA TGTGCCAGCAGCCCAGGACAGGGTTTGGGCGAGCAGTACTTC. The encoded protein is CASSPGQGLGEQYF.

In its sample, this clone ranks as medium-sized. The V and J genes are TRBV6-4 and TRBJ2-1; TRBD2 is a possible D gene (7 bases). The germline gives CDR1 MRHNA, CDR2 SNTAGT. V was cut by 5 bases and J by 8 bases, with 22 bases left in between. This CDR3 region has 16 residues. The CDR3 bases are TGTGCCAGCAGTTCAGAGGGAGGGGGGGGCGCGGATGAGCAGTTCTTC. Translated, it gives CASSSEGGGGADEQFF.

This chain's CDR3 is CASSAGARGASPLHF. In nucleotides, the CDR3 is TGTGCCAGCAGCGCCGGGGCCCGGGGCGCCTCACCCCTCCACTTT. The chain links TRBV5-4 to TRBJ1-6; D perhaps matches TRBD1 (5 bases). The CDR3 runs to 15 residues. Trimming pared 4 bases from V and 10 bases from J, leaving 18 bases between. Germline assignment: CDR1 SGHNT and CDR2 YYREEE (reference sequence).

The genes are TRBV7-2 and TRBJ1-5, with TRBD1 as a possible D gene (6 bases). The CDR3 contains 15 residues. The germline V gene encodes CDR1 SGHTA and CDR2 FQGNSA. V was clipped by 5 bases and J by 1 base, with 12 bases between them. CDR3 region: CASSTGRESNQPQHF. DNA of the CDR3: TGTGCCAGCAGCACAGGGCGAGAGAGCAATCAGCCCCAGCATTTT.

This clone was seen only once. This chain joins TRBV7-3 and TRBJ2-1; D is unresolved. V was cut by 3 bases and J by 10 bases, with 13 bases left in between. Germline CDR1 and CDR2: SGHTA and FQGTGA. This CDR3 spans 13 amino acids. The CDR3 region is CASSLYSVEEQFF. The CDR3 DNA reads TGTGCCAGCAGCTTGTACTCCGTCGAGGAGCAGTTCTTC.

The chain uses TRBV11-2 and TRBJ2-7, with 8 bases lining up with TRBD2. Germline-derived CDR1 and CDR2 are SGHAT and FQNNGV. The CDR3 is 16 amino acids. The junction had 8 bases not matched to a gene; V was cut back by 1 base and J by 3 bases. The CDR3 region is CASSLVGLAGFYEQYF. Here the CDR3 DNA reads TGTGCCAGCAGCTTAGTAGGGCTAGCGGGCTTCTACGAGCAGTACTTC. Drawing the rest from reference TRBV11-2 and TRBJ2-7, the complete variable domain is EAGVAQSPRYKIIEKRQSVAFWCNPISGHATLYWYQQILGQGPKLLIQFQNNGVVDDSQLPKDRFSAERLKGVDSTLKIQPAKLEDSAVYLCASSLVGLAGFYEQYFGPGTRLTVT.

The V call is TRBV23-1, the J call TRBJ1-3; D unresolved. TRBV23-1 is filed as an ORF, its function uncertain. Trimming took 0 bases from V and 5 from J, leaving 17 bases between them. The CDR3 has 17 amino acids. CDR3 bases: TGCGCCAGCAGTCAATCGGCGAGAAACGGAATCCGAAACACCATATATTTT. Amino acid sequence: CASSQSARNGIRNTIYF.

The gene calls are TRBV30 and TRBJ2-5, with D hard to call. The germline V gene has CDR1 GTSNPN and CDR2 SVGIG (reference sequence). Trimming took off 1 base at V and 2 bases at J, with 5 bases between the two ends. The CDR3 runs to 12 residues. This CDR3 is CAWSGGQETQYF. The CDR3 coding sequence is TGTGCCTGGAGTGGCGGACAAGAGACCCAGTACTTC.

Only one count was recorded for this clone. This rearrangement joins TRBV7-9 to TRBJ2-1, with TRBD1 matching 7 bases. Germline CDR1 SEHNR, CDR2 FQNEAQ (reference sequence). CDR3 length: 15 amino acids. With V trimmed by 7 bases and J by 5 bases, 11 bases remained unmatched. The CDR3: CASTSSGQSHNEQFF. The CDR3 DNA is TGTGCCAGCACCTCCTCGGGACAGAGCCACAATGAGCAGTTCTTC.

The chain combines TRBV7-3 with TRBJ2-1, with 8 bases matching TRBD1. The CDR3 length is 15 residues. Per the germline V gene, CDR1 is SGHTA and CDR2 is FQGTGA. The V segment lost 5 bases and the J segment 2 bases; nucleotides outside the gene matches: 5. CDR3 protein: CASSRRQGTYNEQFF. DNA of the CDR3: TGTGCCAGCAGCCGTCGACAGGGGACCTACAATGAGCAGTTCTTC.

The CDR3 loop reads CSVERGTDTGELFF. DNA for the CDR3: TGCAGCGTTGAACGAGGGACAGACACCGGGGAGCTGTTTTTT. V is TRBV29-1 and J is TRBJ2-2; 7 bases are a match to TRBD1. The CDR3 extends over 14 amino acids. The germline V gene encodes CDR1 SQVTM and CDR2 ANQGSEA. With V trimmed by 2 bases and J by 3 bases, 3 bases remained unmatched.

V is TRBV6-5 and J is TRBJ1-1; 10 bases line up with TRBD1. CDR3 length: 14 residues. Germline CDR1 MNHEY, CDR2 SVGAGI. The junction had 6 bases not matched to a gene; V was cut back by 1 base and J by 10 bases. This CDR3 reads CASSYLGQGSGAFF. CDR3 DNA: TGTGCCAGCAGTTACTTGGGACAGGGGTCTGGAGCTTTCTTT.

The V call is TRBV6-5, the J call TRBJ1-2, with D unclear. The germline V gene has CDR1 MNHEY and CDR2 SVGAGI. This CDR3 has 14 amino acids. Trimming shortened V by 0 bases and J by 8 bases, and 13 bases separated the two germline ends. The CDR3 bases are TGTGCCAGCAGTTACTCAGGCCTACTGGGAGGCTACACCTTC. Its protein is CASSYSGLLGGYTF.

The gene calls are TRBV7-9 and TRBJ1-1, with TRBD1 matching over 10 bases. Germline V CDR1 and CDR2: SEHNR, FQNEAQ (reference sequence). CDR3 length equals 14 residues. V was clipped by 5 bases and J by 5 bases; unmatched bases: 5. CDR3 residues: CASSRQGAYTEAFF. CDR3 nucleotides: TGTGCCAGCAGCCGACAGGGGGCATATACTGAAGCTTTCTTT. Using reference TRBV7-9 and TRBJ1-1 for the parts outside the CDR3, the full variable domain is DTGVSQNPRHKITKRGQNVTFRCDPISEHNRLYWYRQTLGQGPEFLTYFQNEAQLEKSRLLSDRFSAERPKGSFSTLEIQRTEQGDSAMYLCASSRQGAYTEAFFGQGTRLTVV.

A few counts support this clone. The chain combines TRBV19 with TRBJ2-1, with D perhaps TRBD1 (6 bases). V lost 7 bases and J lost 0, with 13 bases in between. The CDR3 length is 15 residues. CDR1 is LNHDA and CDR2 is SQIVND in the germline V gene (reference sequence). CDR3 DNA sequence: TGTGCCAGTACAAAGGGGGATAGCTCCTACAATGAGCAGTTCTTC. It yields the protein CASTKGDSSYNEQFF. Variable domain in full (rest from reference TRBV19 and TRBJ2-1): DGGITQSPKYLFRKEGQNVTLSCEQNLNHDAMYWYRQDPGQGLRLIYYSQIVNDFQKGDIAEGYSVSREKKESFPLTVTSAQKNPTAFYLCASTKGDSSYNEQFFGPGTRLTVL.

J is TRBJ1-1 and V is TRBV10-3; maybe TRBD1 (5 bases). V gave up 10 bases and J gave up 1 base, with 13 bases separating them. Looked up from germline, CDR1 is ENHRY and CDR2 is SYGVKD. The CDR3 consists of 13 residues. CDR3 bases: TGTGCCACCAGCAGGGAGGGGAACACTGAAGCTTTCTTT. Translated: CATSREGNTEAFF.

This chain links TRBV28 with TRBJ1-4; D not certain. This CDR3 contains 11 residues. Germline V lookup: CDR1 MDHEN, CDR2 SYDVKM. Trimming removed 7 bases at V and 7 bases at J, with 7 bases between. The CDR3: CASTPSEKLFF. For the CDR3, the DNA is TGTGCCAGCACCCCTAGTGAAAAACTGTTTTTT. Full variable domain (remainder filled in from reference TRBV28 and TRBJ1-4): DVKVTQSSRYLVKRTGEKVFLECVQDMDHENMFWYRQDPGLGLRLIYFSYDVKMKEKGDIPEGYSVSREKKERFSLILESASTNQTSMYLCASTPSEKLFFGSGTQLSVL.